A single sample gave rise to the 27 T cell receptor beta chains below, sequenced in a study of chemoradiotherapy in HPV16-positive cancers. The method was immunoSEQ multiplex PCR; TCRdb's version includes in-frame clones alone and lacks a portion of them. Altogether 30,000 to 35,000 clones are present, 80% to 90% being singletons, with the ten largest covering more than 3%. Sequencing was performed on blood, taken from a patient who underwent chemoradiotherapy. The receptors originated from a human donor with HPV-associated anogenital cancer.

This chain links TRBV5-4 with TRBJ2-7, with D hard to call. This CDR3 is 11 amino acids long. V was shortened by 0 bases and J by 7 bases, with 5 bases between the two germline ends. The germline CDR1 and CDR2 sequences are SGHNT and YYREEE (reference sequence). DNA for the CDR3: TGTGCCAGCAGCTTGGAGGGTGAGCAGTACTTC. Amino acids: CASSLEGEQYF.

V gene TRBV4-3 combines with J gene TRBJ2-3; D gene unclear. The CDR3 has 15 amino acids. V lost 0 bases and J 6 bases, leaving 13 bases between the germline ends. CDR1 is LGHNA, CDR2 YSLEER, per germline. This CDR3 is CASSQDQTAWDTQYF. The DNA for the CDR3 is TGCGCCAGCAGCCAAGATCAGACTGCATGGGATACGCAGTATTTT.

The V gene is TRBV5-1, the J gene TRBJ2-7; 9 bases align to TRBD1. The V and J ends lost 5 bases and 2 bases, in that order; junction bases with no gene match: 8. The germline V gene encodes CDR1 SGHRS and CDR2 YFSETQ. The CDR3 spans 15 residues. CDR3 in DNA: TGCGCCAGCAGACCCCGGGACAGGGCCCCCTACGAGCAGTACTTC. This sequence encodes CASRPRDRAPYEQYF.

The chain joins TRBV7-9 to TRBJ2-7; 9 nucleotides agree with TRBD2. The trim removed 7 bases at V and 0 bases at J, leaving 19 bases unmatched. Germline V gene lookup returns CDR1 SEHNR and CDR2 FQNEAQ (reference sequence). CDR3 length equals 19 residues. The chain's CDR3 is CASIKVGLAAHLSSYEQYF. Here the CDR3 DNA reads TGTGCCAGCATCAAGGTGGGACTAGCTGCCCACCTGAGCTCCTACGAGCAGTACTTC. Complete variable domain (other parts from reference TRBV7-9 and TRBJ2-7): DTGVSQNPRHKITKRGQNVTFRCDPISEHNRLYWYRQTLGQGPEFLTYFQNEAQLEKSRLLSDRFSAERPKGSFSTLEIQRTEQGDSAMYLCASIKVGLAAHLSSYEQYFGPGTRLTVT.

This clone was seen a single time. The chain employs TRBV5-6 and TRBJ2-7, with D possibly being TRBD2 (6 bases). The CDR3 consists of 14 residues. Trimming cost V 4 bases and J 3 bases, with 14 bases left between them. Germline values: CDR1 SGHDT, CDR2 YYEEEE. The chain's CDR3 is CASSRPGGGYEQYF. The CDR3 DNA sequence: TGTGCCAGCAGCCGTCCCGGGGGAGGCTACGAGCAGTACTTC. Full variable domain (remainder filled in from reference TRBV5-6 and TRBJ2-7): DAGVTQSPTHLIKTRGQQVTLRCSPKSGHDTVSWYQQALGQGPQFIFQYYEEEERQRGNFPDRFSGHQFPNYSSELNVNALLLGDSALYLCASSRPGGGYEQYFGPGTRLTVT.

V gene TRBV7-6 combines with J gene TRBJ2-1, with 7 bases lining up with TRBD1. Per germline, CDR1 SGHVS and CDR2 FNYEAQ. CDR3 length equals 12 residues. V lost 2 bases and J lost 9; bases outside the gene matches: 1. This CDR3 is CASSLRGREQFF. The CDR3 bases are TGTGCCAGCAGCTTAAGGGGGCGTGAGCAGTTCTTC.

This chain links TRBV4-3 with TRBJ2-2; the D gene is possibly TRBD1 (6 bases). The ends were cut back, 3 bases at V and 0 bases at J, with 14 bases in the middle. The germline CDR1 and CDR2 sequences are LGHNA and YSLEER. CDR3 length equals 17 residues. This chain's CDR3 is CASSHGLEGANTGELFF. The CDR3 region has the DNA TGCGCCAGCAGCCATGGACTTGAGGGGGCGAACACCGGGGAGCTGTTTTTT.

The chain is built from TRBV7-3 and TRBJ2-1; D possibly uses TRBD1 or TRBD2 (5 bases each). This CDR3 has 17 amino acids. Germline V lookup: CDR1 SGHTA, CDR2 FQGTGA. V was pared by 1 base and J by 0 bases, with 13 bases between. This CDR3 is CASSLRDARSSYNEQFF. CDR3 nucleotides: TGTGCCAGCAGCTTAAGGGACGCACGGAGCTCCTACAATGAGCAGTTCTTC.

This rearrangement joins TRBV7-9 to TRBJ2-3; maybe TRBD2 (6 bases). The CDR3 has 16 amino acids. V was cut by 3 bases and J by 2 bases, with 15 bases left in between. The germline V gene has CDR1 SEHNR and CDR2 FQNEAQ (reference sequence). The CDR3 region is CASSFGTTGDTDTQYF. Written as DNA, the CDR3 is TGTGCCAGCAGCTTTGGGACCACGGGGGACACAGATACGCAGTATTTT.

The gene calls are TRBV6-6 and TRBJ2-7; 8 bases map to TRBD1. The CDR3 length is 11 residues. The V gene end was trimmed by 6 bases and the J gene end by 7 bases; junction bases not matched to a gene: 2. Germline CDR1 MNHNY, CDR2 SVGAGI (reference sequence). CDR3 sequence reads: CASSRQGEQYF. In DNA form, the CDR3 reads TGTGCCAGCAGCCGACAGGGGGAGCAGTACTTC.

The chain is built from TRBV6-5 and TRBJ2-7; D is undetermined. The germline CDR1 and CDR2 sequences are MNHEY and SVGAGI. This CDR3 contains 14 residues. V was pared by 2 bases and J by 0 bases, with 8 bases between. Written as DNA, the CDR3 is TGTGCCAGCAGTTACGGACCGGTCTCCTACGAGCAGTACTTC. Protein sequence: CASSYGPVSYEQYF.

The chain couples TRBV2 to TRBJ2-1, with 10 nucleotides matching TRBD2. Germline V gives CDR1 SNHLY, CDR2 FYNNEI. With V trimmed by 6 bases and J by 7 bases, 9 bases remained unmatched. There are 15 residues in the CDR3. The CDR3 spells CASRVSGGAKNEQFF. CDR3 sequence (DNA): TGTGCCAGCAGGGTGAGCGGGGGGGCTAAGAATGAGCAGTTCTTC.

The rearrangement links TRBV19 to TRBJ1-4, with D possibly matching TRBD1 (6 bases). CDR1 is LNHDA, CDR2 SQIVND, per germline (reference sequence). The CDR3 extends over 14 amino acids. Trimming removed 7 bases at V and 7 bases at J, with 16 bases between. The CDR3 loop reads CASNPGHGGEKLFF. The CDR3, as DNA: TGTGCCAGTAACCCGGGACACGGAGGTGAAAAACTGTTTTTT. The entire variable domain, with the rest obtained from reference TRBV19 and TRBJ1-4, is as follows: DGGITQSPKYLFRKEGQNVTLSCEQNLNHDAMYWYRQDPGQGLRLIYYSQIVNDFQKGDIAEGYSVSREKKESFPLTVTSAQKNPTAFYLCASNPGHGGEKLFFGSGTQLSVL.

The chain employs TRBV19 and TRBJ1-5; no clear D gene. This CDR3 spans 17 amino acids. The germline V and J ends were trimmed by 4 bases and 0 bases, with 16 bases remaining between them. The germline V gene has CDR1 LNHDA and CDR2 SQIVND (reference sequence). The CDR3, as DNA: TGTGCCAGTAGTAAGGGTTTAGGGCCAAATAGCAATCAGCCCCAGCATTTT. It yields the protein CASSKGLGPNSNQPQHF.

V gene TRBV11-2 combines with J gene TRBJ2-1; 11 nucleotides line up with TRBD1. Germline CDR1 reads SGHAT; CDR2 reads FQNNGV. Trimming at V came to 5 bases and at J to 6 bases, leaving 9 bases not matched to a gene. The CDR3 consists of 16 residues. CDR3 sequence: CASSLLGQGAGNEQFF. The CDR3 DNA follows: TGTGCCAGCAGCCTCCTAGGACAGGGGGCGGGCAATGAGCAGTTCTTC.

As to this clone: Different DNA sequences within this sample yield the same CDR3. This chain links TRBV30 with TRBJ2-7; D is possibly TRBD2 (5 bases). Germline V CDR1 and CDR2: GTSNPN, SVGIG (reference sequence). Trimming took off 5 bases at V and 1 base at J, with 18 bases between the two ends. This CDR3 contains 15 residues. Here the CDR3 DNA reads TGTGCCTGGGGGCGGCGGAGGTCCCATTCCTACGAGCAGTACTTC. Translating it yields CAWGRRRSHSYEQYF.

V is TRBV25-1 and J is TRBJ1-1; 7 bases line up with TRBD1. The V gene end was trimmed by 6 bases and the J gene end by 4 bases; junction bases not matched to a gene: 8. The germline gives CDR1 MGHDK, CDR2 SYGVNS. The CDR3 length is 14 residues. CDR3 in amino acids: CASRGGGYGTEAFF. CDR3 sequence (DNA): TGTGCCAGCAGGGGAGGGGGCTATGGCACTGAAGCTTTCTTT.

The CDR3 reads CASSEGVGALHF. Written as DNA, the CDR3 is TGTGCGTCCTCGGAGGGGGTAGGGGCCCTCCACTTT. The genes are TRBV30 and TRBJ1-6, with D possibly matching TRBD1 (6 bases). The CDR3 is made up of 12 amino acids. Germline assignment: CDR1 GTSNPN and CDR2 SVGIG (reference sequence).

The V and J genes are TRBV7-8 and TRBJ1-2; 8 positions match TRBD1. There are 15 residues in the CDR3. The V gene end was trimmed by 2 bases and the J gene end by 8 bases; junction bases not matched to a gene: 10. Germline V gives CDR1 SGHVS, CDR2 FQNEAQ. Here the CDR3 reads CASSLRDRGGEGYTF. CDR3 DNA sequence: TGTGCCAGCAGCTTAAGAGACAGGGGAGGAGAAGGCTACACCTTC.

The chain joins TRBV5-1 to TRBJ2-3; D is unresolved. There are 13 residues in the CDR3. The V gene lost 0 bases and the J gene lost 0 bases, with 2 bases spanning the gap. CDR1 is SGHRS, CDR2 YFSETQ, per germline. The CDR3 DNA is TGCGCCAGCAGCTTGGACAGCACAGATACGCAGTATTTT. This codes for CASSLDSTDTQYF.

The chain combines TRBV9 with TRBJ2-1; TRBD2 is a possible D gene (6 bases). V lost 3 bases to trimming and J lost 5 bases, with 15 bases between them. This CDR3 has 15 amino acids. CDR1 SGDLS and CDR2 YYNGEE come from the germline V gene. The CDR3 DNA reads TGTGCCAGCAGCGGATACCTTAGCGGAAACAATGAGCAGTTCTTC. Protein product: CASSGYLSGNNEQFF.

V usage is TRBV11-1 and J usage is TRBJ2-5; perhaps TRBD1 as D (6 bases). The CDR3 runs to 15 residues. The V end lost 5 bases, the J end lost 2 bases, and 15 bases lay between the germline ends. Germline V lookup: CDR1 SGHAT, CDR2 FQDESV (reference sequence). Here the CDR3 reads CASSRAHRDQETQYF. The CDR3 DNA follows: TGTGCCAGCAGCCGCGCCCACAGGGATCAAGAGACCCAGTACTTC.

V and J are TRBV7-2 and TRBJ2-5; 11 nucleotides line up with TRBD1. The V segment lost 5 bases and the J segment 5 bases; nucleotides outside the gene matches: 7. Germline CDR1 is SGHTA and CDR2 is FQGNSA. This CDR3 has 15 residues. CDR3 protein: CASSQGQGGGETQYF. CDR3 bases: TGTGCCAGCAGCCAGGGACAGGGGGGAGGTGAGACCCAGTACTTC.

The gene calls are TRBV5-1 and TRBJ2-4; 7 bases match TRBD1. Germline V gives CDR1 SGHRS, CDR2 YFSETQ. Trimming cost V 4 bases and J 0 bases; bases outside gene matches: 13. CDR3 size: 18 residues. The CDR3 loop reads CASSTSLTGPLAKNIQYF. The CDR3 DNA follows: TGCGCCAGCAGCACCTCATTGACAGGGCCTCTAGCCAAAAACATTCAGTACTTC. The full variable domain, completed using reference TRBV5-1 and TRBJ2-4, is KAGVTQTPRYLIKTRGQQVTLSCSPISGHRSVSWYQQTPGQGLQFLFEYFSETQRNKGNFPGRFSGRQFSNSRSEMNVSTLELGDSALYLCASSTSLTGPLAKNIQYFGAGTRLSVL.

The chain joins TRBV4-3 to TRBJ1-4, with D tentatively TRBD1 (5 bases). V dropped 4 bases and J dropped 3 bases, with 12 bases sitting between them. CDR3 length: 15 residues. Per the germline V gene, CDR1 is LGHNA and CDR2 is YSLEER. CDR3 sequence reads: CASSPVGTANEKLFF. The CDR3 region has the DNA TGCGCCAGCAGCCCCGTGGGGACGGCTAATGAAAAACTGTTTTTT.

The chain recombines TRBV6-5 with TRBJ2-7; D is tentatively TRBD1 or TRBD2 (6 bases each). CDR3 size: 14 residues. Germline V gene data show CDR1 as MNHEY and CDR2 as SVGAGI. Trimming shortened V by 5 bases and J by 5 bases, and 16 bases separated the two germline ends. The CDR3 region has the DNA TGTGCCAGCAGTGCGGGACCCGGGGGCCACGAGCAGTACTTC. Translating it yields CASSAGPGGHEQYF.

The chain recombines TRBV5-1 with TRBJ2-3, with D hard to call. There are 15 residues in the CDR3. CDR1 SGHRS and CDR2 YFSETQ come from the germline V gene. V was trimmed by 4 bases and J by 2 bases, leaving 14 bases between them. The CDR3: CASSIESRLTDTQYF. CDR3 coding DNA: TGCGCCAGCAGCATTGAGAGCCGCCTCACAGATACGCAGTATTTT. The entire variable domain, with the rest obtained from reference TRBV5-1 and TRBJ2-3, is as follows: KAGVTQTPRYLIKTRGQQVTLSCSPISGHRSVSWYQQTPGQGLQFLFEYFSETQRNKGNFPGRFSGRQFSNSRSEMNVSTLELGDSALYLCASSIESRLTDTQYFGPGTRLTVL.